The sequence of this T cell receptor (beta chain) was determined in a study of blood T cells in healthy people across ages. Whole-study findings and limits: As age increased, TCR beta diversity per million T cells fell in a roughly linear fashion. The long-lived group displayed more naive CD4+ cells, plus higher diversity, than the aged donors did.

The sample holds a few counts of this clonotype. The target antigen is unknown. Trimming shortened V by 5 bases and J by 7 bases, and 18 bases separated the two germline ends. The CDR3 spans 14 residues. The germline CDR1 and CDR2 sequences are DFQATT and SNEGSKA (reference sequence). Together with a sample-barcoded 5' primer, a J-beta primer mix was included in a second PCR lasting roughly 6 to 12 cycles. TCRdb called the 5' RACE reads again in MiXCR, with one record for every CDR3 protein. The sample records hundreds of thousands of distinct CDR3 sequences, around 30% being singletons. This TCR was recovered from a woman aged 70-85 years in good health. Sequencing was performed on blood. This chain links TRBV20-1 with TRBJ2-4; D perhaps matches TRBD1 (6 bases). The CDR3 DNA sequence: TGCAGTGCTCATGACAGGAACCAAGGGAACATTCAGTACTTC. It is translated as CSAHDRNQGNIQYF.